The clone carrying this TCR beta chain was found a few times. Antigen: not known. V was pared by 1 base and J by 0 bases, with 6 bases between. The CDR3 is made up of 14 amino acids. Looked up from germline, CDR1 is SGHTA and CDR2 is FQGNSA. The sample belongs to a study of T cell repertoires in cytomegalovirus infection. Study-wide results and caveats: HLA-C-restricted CMV clonotypes gave the most frequent clonotype in two of eight donors.

Each CDR3 protein is one row after TCRdb ran MiXCR on the reads. The table lists 28,000 or so distinct CDR3 sequences, about 19% of them singletons. Sequenced here: CD8+ T cells from cultured PBMCs, sampled from culture after CMV antigen stimulation. The source of this sequence is a human donor in good health (CMV status not recorded). Some clones in this sample may be carry-over from other donors' samples. This chain uses TRBV7-2 with TRBJ1-1; D remains unclear. CDR3: CASSLEDMNTEAFF. CDR3 nucleotides: TGTGCCAGCAGCTTAGAGGATATGAACACTGAAGCTTTCTTT.